The present TCR beta chain was sequenced within a study of T cell responses to AZD1222 COVID-19 vaccine. Study-wide findings and caveats: Spike-specific TCRs gained breadth and depth after people received two AZD1222 doses.

On this clone itself: What it recognizes is unknown.

Sequencing used immunoSEQ multiplex PCR; TCRdb keeps in-frame clones, though not all of them. Counted here are over 150,000 clones, around 88% occurring once; the ten biggest clones make up approximately 10%. Trimming left V 4 bases short and J 3 bases short, with 19 bases between. This CDR3 comprises 16 residues. CDR1 and CDR2 (germline): MNHNY, SVGAGI (reference sequence). The receptor was derived from an adult who received the AZD1222 COVID-19 vaccine. The source was peripheral blood, collected 28 days after the second AZD1222 dose. The chain combines TRBV6-6 with TRBJ2-7; tentatively, D is TRBD1 or TRBD2 (5 bases each). CDR3 region: CASSSRLGRTLYEQYF. CDR3 DNA: TGTGCCAGCAGTTCCCGATTGGGACGGACCCTCTACGAGCAGTACTTC.